Each of the 5 T cell receptor beta chains below was sequenced from the same sample in a study of beta chain features in type 1 diabetes. Study-level results: People with Type 1 diabetes carried modestly yet significantly shorter TCRB CDR3s in all four CD4+ subsets.

These receptors have no known antigen. Expressed TCRB transcripts were sequenced because the isolated RNA had all been reverse transcribed beforehand. Clones were sequenced by immunoSEQ multiplex PCR, and TCRdb holds only the in-frame ones, with some missing. The sample has 680,000 or so clones; roughly 13% are singletons. Input material: naive CD4+ T cells from blood. The receptors come from a young man with type 1 diabetes.

This clone occurred a few times. This sequence joins TRBV5-1 and TRBJ2-1; 8 bases are a match to TRBD1. The CDR3 extends over 16 amino acids. Germline V gene sequence: CDR1 SGHRS, CDR2 YFSETQ. J was trimmed by 1 base and V by 0 bases; bases with no gene match: 3. CDR3 DNA: TGCGCCAGCAGCTTGGATAGGACAGGGTCCTACAATGAGCAGTTCTTC. It codes for CASSLDRTGSYNEQFF.

This clone was observed a few times. The gene calls are TRBV2 and TRBJ2-5, with TRBD1 matching 8 bases. Trimming removed 2 bases from V and 4 bases from J; junction bases left unmatched: 6. The CDR3 is 15 amino acids. CDR1 and CDR2 from the germline V gene are SNHLY and FYNNEI. CDR3 in DNA: TGTGCCAGCAGTGAAACCCAGGGGGCCAGAGAGACCCAGTACTTC. It yields the protein CASSETQGARETQYF.

Only a few counts were recorded for this clone. The rearrangement joins TRBV4-2 to TRBJ2-7, with D possibly being TRBD1 (5 bases). In germline, CDR1 is LGHNA, CDR2 YNFKEQ. Between the trimmed V and J ends, which lost 0 bases and 4 bases, there was a span of 13 bases. The CDR3 spans 15 residues. The CDR3 region has the DNA TGTGCCAGCAGCCAAGATTCCCGGACATTATACGAGCAGTACTTC. This translates into CASSQDSRTLYEQYF.

There are a few counts of this clone. The gene calls are TRBV5-5 and TRBJ2-7, with D perhaps TRBD1 (5 bases). Germline V gene data show CDR1 as SGHKS and CDR2 as YYEKEE (reference sequence). Trimming took off 0 bases at V and 3 bases at J, with 10 bases between the two ends. This CDR3 has 14 amino acids. The CDR3 loop reads CASSLVTDNYEQYF. The CDR3 coding sequence is TGTGCCAGCAGCTTGGTTACGGACAACTACGAGCAGTACTTC.

The J gene is TRBJ2-5, the V gene TRBV29-1; D gene ambiguous. CDR1 SQVTM and CDR2 ANQGSEA come from the germline V gene. CDR3 length: 14 residues. Trimming shortened V by 7 bases and J by 4 bases, and 19 bases separated the two germline ends. CDR3 sequence reads: CSAQARLNRETQYF. The CDR3 nucleotides read TGCAGCGCCCAGGCGAGGCTGAACAGAGAGACCCAGTACTTC. Full variable domain (outside the CDR3, taken from reference TRBV29-1 and TRBJ2-5): SAVISQKPSRDICQRGTSLTIQCQVDSQVTMMFWYRQQPGQSLTLIATANQGSEATYESGFVIDKFPISRPNLTFSTLTVSNMSPEDSSIYLCSAQARLNRETQYFGPGTRLLVL.